Following are 31 T cell receptor beta chains from one sample sequenced in a study of molecular identifiers for immune sequencing clone quantification. TCRdb fed the PCR reads into MiXCR, producing one record per CDR3 protein. The sample lists around 480,000 distinct CDR3 sequences, around 23% occurring once. Material: naive CD8+ T cells from blood, with Jurkat cell RNA spiked in. Subset in this sample: FACS-sorted CD8+CD4-CCR7+CD45RA+ naive T cells. These receptors were taken from a human donor in good health. Some libraries in this study had Jurkat cell RNA spiked in.

This clonotype was counted ten times or more. The chain recombines TRBV6-5 with TRBJ1-1; 7 nucleotides line up with TRBD1. Germline trimming cut 5 bases from V and 2 bases from J; bases unmatched to any gene: 8. This CDR3 has 15 amino acids. Per the germline V gene, CDR1 is MNHEY and CDR2 is SVGAGI. The CDR3 region is CASSPQGTVNTEAFF. The CDR3 bases are TGTGCCAGCAGTCCACAGGGGACAGTCAACACTGAAGCTTTCTTT.

This clonotype was observed many times. The V call is TRBV7-2, the J call TRBJ2-7; perhaps TRBD1 as D (6 bases). The CDR3 spans 15 residues. Trimming took off 6 bases at V and 0 bases at J, with 15 bases between the two ends. Germline V gene lookup returns CDR1 SGHTA and CDR2 FQGNSA. CDR3 protein: CASSSLRDISYEQYF. The CDR3 nucleotides are TGTGCCAGCAGTTCTCTCAGGGACATCTCCTACGAGCAGTACTTC. The complete variable domain, with remaining parts taken from reference TRBV7-2 and TRBJ2-7, reads GAGVSQSPSNKVTEKGKDVELRCDPISGHTALYWYRQSLGQGLEFLIYFQGNSAPDKSGLPSDRFSAERTGGSVSTLTIQRTQQEDSAVYLCASSSLRDISYEQYFGPGTRLTVT.

This clonotype came up many times. The CDR3 nucleotides read TGCAGCGCCCTTCACATCGCGAACACTGAAGCTTTCTTT. Protein sequence: CSALHIANTEAFF. The genes are TRBV29-1 and TRBJ1-1; no clear D. This CDR3 spans 13 amino acids. Germline lookup yields CDR1 SQVTM and CDR2 ANQGSEA. The germline V and J ends were trimmed by 7 bases and 1 base, with 13 bases remaining between them. The full variable domain, completed using reference TRBV29-1 and TRBJ1-1, is SAVISQKPSRDICQRGTSLTIQCQVDSQVTMMFWYRQQPGQSLTLIATANQGSEATYESGFVIDKFPISRPNLTFSTLTVSNMSPEDSSIYLCSALHIANTEAFFGQGTRLTVV.

This clonotype occurred a few times. This sequence joins TRBV5-5 and TRBJ2-7; TRBD1 is a possible D gene (6 bases). From germline, CDR1 is SGHKS and CDR2 YYEKEE (reference sequence). The CDR3 runs 14 residues. V was shortened by 4 bases and J by 3 bases, with 14 bases between the two germline ends. This CDR3 reads CASSLMGAFYEQYF. The CDR3 DNA follows: TGTGCCAGCAGCCTGATGGGGGCCTTCTACGAGCAGTACTTC.

As to this clonotype: It may be a read error: a sequence one base away is much more abundant. This chain connects TRBV29-1 to TRBJ1-2, with D perhaps TRBD1 (5 bases). Deletions cut 4 bases from V and 4 bases from J, with 7 bases between. In germline, CDR1 is SQVTM, CDR2 ANQGSEA. There are 11 residues in the CDR3. CDR3 coding DNA: TGCAGCGTTGCCGGGACCTATGGCTACACCTTC. It is translated as CSVAGTYGYTF. Full variable domain (rest looked up from reference TRBV29-1 and TRBJ1-2): SAVISQKPSRDICQRGTSLTIQCQVDSQVTMMFWYRQQPGQSLTLIATANQGSEATYESGFVIDKFPISRPNLTFSTLTVSNMSPEDSSIYLCSVAGTYGYTFGSGTRLTVV.

This clonotype was recorded many times. The rearrangement links TRBV15 to TRBJ2-1; D might be TRBD2 (5 bases). Germline V gene lookup returns CDR1 LNHNV and CDR2 YYDKDF (reference sequence). The V end was cut by 0 bases, the J end by 0 bases, with 6 bases between. The CDR3 is 15 amino acids. CDR3 DNA sequence: TGTGCCACCAGCAGAGAAGGGAGCTCCTACAATGAGCAGTTCTTC. This gives the protein CATSREGSSYNEQFF.

This chain joins TRBV20-1 and TRBJ2-7, with 11 positions matching TRBD2. The germline gives CDR1 DFQATT, CDR2 SNEGSKA (reference sequence). V trimming: 3 bases; J trimming: 4 bases; junction bases outside the gene matches: 5. The CDR3 contains 14 residues. CDR3 in DNA: TGCAGTGCTAGGATAGCGGGGGGGCGGTACGAGCAGTACTTC. It encodes CSARIAGGRYEQYF.

J is TRBJ2-7 and V is TRBV20-1; 8 nucleotides match TRBD2. Germline CDR1 and CDR2: DFQATT and SNEGSKA (reference sequence). V was clipped by 1 base and J by 4 bases; unmatched bases: 12. The CDR3 consists of 16 residues. CDR3 sequence: CSARVHGREGWYEQYF. CDR3 bases: TGCAGTGCTAGAGTTCACGGGAGGGAGGGCTGGTACGAGCAGTACTTC.

The sample holds a few counts of this clonotype. The rearrangement joins TRBV19 to TRBJ1-5; D remains unclear. The germline V gene has CDR1 LNHDA and CDR2 SQIVND (reference sequence). The V gene lost 1 base and the J gene lost 5 bases, with 12 bases spanning the gap. The CDR3 length is 15 residues. This CDR3 is CASSIASGDYQPQHF. The CDR3 nucleotides read TGTGCCAGTAGTATAGCGTCAGGAGACTATCAGCCCCAGCATTTT.

Concerning this clonotype: This could be a read error, since a much larger clone is one nucleotide away. The chain uses TRBV19 and TRBJ1-2, with a weak D call TRBD1 (5 bases). This CDR3 has 12 residues. V shed 2 bases and J shed 8 bases, with 9 bases lying between them. Germline CDR1 LNHDA, CDR2 SQIVND (reference sequence). Here the CDR3 reads CASSIIGAGYTF. The CDR3, as DNA: TGTGCCAGTAGTATAATAGGGGCCGGCTACACCTTC.

This clonotype was counted a single time. A much bigger clone sits one base away, suggesting this may be a read error. The chain uses TRBV6-5 and TRBJ2-1, with D tentatively TRBD2 (7 bases). CDR1 is MNHEY and CDR2 is SVGAGI in the germline V gene. The CDR3 totals 16 residues. V lost 6 bases, J lost 0 bases, and 15 bases lay in between. CDR3 sequence (DNA): TGTGCCAGCAGCTTCAAGGGGGGGAGCTCCTACAATGAGCAGTTCTTC. Translation: CASSFKGGSSYNEQFF.

The V gene is TRBV7-9, the J gene TRBJ1-1; D is perhaps TRBD1 (6 bases). The CDR3 totals 15 residues. The V gene's germline CDR1 is SEHNR and CDR2 FQNEAQ (reference sequence). V was clipped by 5 bases and J by 6 bases, with 19 bases between them. CDR3 loop: CASSPDPQGWPEAFF. CDR3 DNA sequence: TGTGCCAGCAGCCCAGACCCCCAGGGGTGGCCTGAAGCTTTCTTT. The full variable domain, completed using reference TRBV7-9 and TRBJ1-1, is DTGVSQNPRHKITKRGQNVTFRCDPISEHNRLYWYRQTLGQGPEFLTYFQNEAQLEKSRLLSDRFSAERPKGSFSTLEIQRTEQGDSAMYLCASSPDPQGWPEAFFGQGTRLTVV.

Points on this clonotype: This may stem from a read error, because a much larger clone lies one nucleotide away. The rearrangement joins TRBV5-3 to TRBJ2-3; a weak D match, TRBD1 (6 bases). TRBV5-3 is an open reading frame whose function is uncertain. CDR3 length: 14 amino acids. For the CDR3, the DNA is TGTGCCAGCAGCTTTTCAGGGGAGCCAGATACGCAGTGTTTT. It codes for CASSFSGEPDTQCF.

This clonotype was recorded a few times. The V call is TRBV27, the J call TRBJ2-3; D is possibly TRBD1 (6 bases). CDR3 length equals 16 residues. The ends were cut back, 1 base at V and 1 base at J, with 12 bases in the middle. Germline assignment: CDR1 MNHEY and CDR2 SMNVEV (reference sequence). CDR3 bases: TGTGCCAGCAGTTTATTGGGGGCGGTAGGCACAGATACGCAGTATTTT. Residues: CASSLLGAVGTDTQYF.

This clonotype was counted between two and nine times. This chain connects TRBV27 to TRBJ2-7; D assignment may be TRBD1 or TRBD2 (5 bases each). The germline V gene encodes CDR1 MNHEY and CDR2 SMNVEV (reference sequence). This CDR3 has 16 amino acids. The ends were cut back, 6 bases at V and 0 bases at J, with 18 bases in the middle. CDR3 sequence (DNA): TGTGCCAGCAGCTCCAACCGGGACCACAGCTCCTACGAGCAGTACTTC. The encoded protein is CASSSNRDHSSYEQYF.

This chain joins TRBV5-1 and TRBJ2-5, with D maybe TRBD1 (6 bases). CDR1 and CDR2 from the germline V gene are SGHRS and YFSETQ. The CDR3 contains 17 residues. V shed 0 bases and J shed 0 bases, with 15 bases lying between them. CDR3 residues: CASSLEPSRGNQETQYF. Here the CDR3 DNA reads TGCGCCAGCAGCTTGGAGCCTAGCAGGGGAAACCAAGAGACCCAGTACTTC.

This clonotype was seen ten or more times. This sequence joins TRBV28 and TRBJ2-7; 10 bases map to TRBD1. Germline CDR1 MDHEN, CDR2 SYDVKM. Trimming took 5 bases from V and 6 from J; bases not matched to a gene: 7. The CDR3 runs 14 residues. The CDR3 DNA is TGTGCCAGCAGTAGCCGACAGGGGGCTTTCGAGCAGTACTTC. This encodes CASSSRQGAFEQYF.

Here the CDR3 reads CASSRASDSYNEQFF. As DNA, the CDR3 is TGCGCCAGCAGCAGAGCTAGCGATTCGTACAATGAGCAGTTCTTC. This sequence joins TRBV4-3 and TRBJ2-1; possibly TRBD2 for D (6 bases). Trimming pared 5 bases from V and 4 bases from J, leaving 15 bases between. Germline V gives CDR1 LGHNA, CDR2 YSLEER. This CDR3 has 15 residues.

This clonotype was observed a few times. An end of the junction differs from the germline gene, which may be a read error. The CDR3 sequence is CTSSKDRTDTQYF. Here the CDR3 DNA reads TGTACCAGCAGCAAGGACAGGACAGATACGCAGTATTTT. The chain is built from TRBV7-6 and TRBJ2-3; 7 nucleotides line up with TRBD1. Germline CDR1 SGHVS, CDR2 FNYEAQ. This CDR3 comprises 13 residues.

This clonotype was observed a handful of times. The chain combines TRBV27 with TRBJ2-2, with TRBD1 matching over 7 bases. Germline V CDR1 and CDR2: MNHEY, SMNVEV (reference sequence). CDR3 size: 14 residues. V was clipped by 5 bases and J by 6 bases; unmatched bases: 6. CDR3 sequence (DNA): TGTGCCAGCAGTATCGACAGGGCCCCCGGGGAGCTGTTTTTT. This gives the protein CASSIDRAPGELFF.

This clonotype was detected only a few times. The gene calls are TRBV7-9 and TRBJ1-5; weak D call: TRBD1 (6 bases). CDR3 length: 15 residues. Trimming cost V 4 bases and J 5 bases, with 15 bases left between them. CDR1 and CDR2 from the germline V gene are SEHNR and FQNEAQ (reference sequence). The CDR3 reads CASSSPGASHQPQHF. CDR3 coding DNA: TGTGCCAGCAGCTCCCCGGGGGCCTCGCATCAGCCCCAGCATTTT.

The J gene is TRBJ2-5, the V gene TRBV12-2; the table names TRBD2, a call not compared with the DNA. TRBV12-2 is marked as a pseudogene. This CDR3 spans 17 amino acids. CDR3: CASRPPRREGNQETQYF. The CDR3 nucleotides are TGTGCAAGTCGCCCCCCCCGGCGGGAGGGAAACCAAGAGACCCAGTACTTC.

The rearrangement joins TRBV10-3 to TRBJ2-7, with 8 bases identical to TRBD2. V shed 4 bases, J shed 1 base, and the junction held 3 bases outside the gene matches. Germline CDR1 and CDR2: ENHRY and SYGVKD. CDR3 size: 14 residues. The CDR3: CAISGGGSSYEQYF. The CDR3, as DNA: TGTGCCATCAGTGGCGGGGGGAGTTCCTACGAGCAGTACTTC.

This clonotype was counted only a few times. This rearrangement joins TRBV29-1 to TRBJ2-2; D may match TRBD1 or TRBD2 (5 bases each). CDR1 SQVTM and CDR2 ANQGSEA come from the germline V gene. CDR3 length: 15 residues. V lost 1 base to trimming and J lost 7 bases, with 16 bases between them. CDR3 sequence reads: CSVEAEARVGGELFF. CDR3 nucleotide sequence: TGCAGCGTTGAAGCGGAGGCCAGGGTTGGCGGGGAGCTGTTTTTT.

This rearrangement joins TRBV15 to TRBJ1-4, with 7 bases identical to TRBD1. The germline V gene encodes CDR1 LNHNV and CDR2 YYDKDF (reference sequence). The junction had 5 bases not matched to a gene; V was cut back by 3 bases and J by 4 bases. The CDR3 is 15 amino acids. CDR3 bases: TGTGCCACCAGCAGGGGAGGGACAGTTAATGAAAAACTGTTTTTT. This translates into CATSRGGTVNEKLFF.

A few counts support this clonotype. V and J are TRBV14 and TRBJ2-5; D is unclear. Germline assignment: CDR1 SGHDN and CDR2 FVKESK. V was trimmed by 4 bases and J by 5 bases, leaving 14 bases between them. CDR3 length: 14 residues. In DNA, the CDR3 is TGTGCCAGCAGCCCATATCGTCCACTCGAGACCCAGTACTTC. Translating it yields CASSPYRPLETQYF.

The J gene is TRBJ2-7, the V gene TRBV28; 7 bases agree with TRBD1. Germline V gene lookup returns CDR1 MDHEN and CDR2 SYDVKM. The CDR3 contains 15 residues. With V trimmed by 2 bases and J by 6 bases, 10 bases remained unmatched. This chain's CDR3 is CASSLPSDRFVEQYF. The CDR3 nucleotides are TGTGCCAGCAGTTTACCCTCGGACAGGTTTGTCGAGCAGTACTTC.

The CDR3 DNA sequence: TGTGCCAGCAGTGTCGGCCGCGGCCGGTACTTC. Translating gives CASSVGRGRYF. The chain combines TRBV6-1 with TRBJ2-7; no firm D call. Trimming removed 4 bases at V and 12 bases at J, with 13 bases between. This CDR3 is built from 11 residues. Germline values: CDR1 MNHNS, CDR2 SASEGT.

This clonotype was picked up a small number of times. The chain has TRBV7-9 and TRBJ2-7; 11 bases align to TRBD2. The CDR3 is 17 amino acids. V gave up 3 bases and J gave up 4 bases; unmatched junction bases: 11. CDR1 and CDR2 (germline): SEHNR, FQNEAQ (reference sequence). CDR3 in DNA: TGTGCCAGCAGCTTGGAGACTAGCGGGATGGAGAGATACGAGCAGTACTTC. It codes for CASSLETSGMERYEQYF.

V and J are TRBV11-2 and TRBJ2-7; D is possibly TRBD2 (5 bases). Trimming shortened V by 3 bases and J by 2 bases, and 11 bases separated the two germline ends. CDR3 length: 14 residues. CDR1 is SGHAT and CDR2 is FQNNGV in the germline V gene. The CDR3 region is CASSFSRAAYEQYF. The CDR3 coding sequence is TGTGCCAGCAGCTTCTCGCGGGCCGCCTACGAGCAGTACTTC. The full variable domain, its missing parts supplied by reference TRBV11-2 and TRBJ2-7, is EAGVAQSPRYKIIEKRQSVAFWCNPISGHATLYWYQQILGQGPKLLIQFQNNGVVDDSQLPKDRFSAERLKGVDSTLKIQPAKLEDSAVYLCASSFSRAAYEQYFGPGTRLTVT.

A word on this clonotype: A much larger clone differs from this one at a single base, so this may be a read error. CDR3 DNA sequence: TGTGCCAGCAGCCCAGTCCATGGCGGGGCCTACGATGAGCAGTTCTTC. It specifies CASSPVHGGAYDEQFF. V gene TRBV7-2 combines with J gene TRBJ2-1; D is possibly TRBD2 (6 bases). The CDR3 contains 16 residues. The germline gives CDR1 SGHTA, CDR2 FQGNSA.